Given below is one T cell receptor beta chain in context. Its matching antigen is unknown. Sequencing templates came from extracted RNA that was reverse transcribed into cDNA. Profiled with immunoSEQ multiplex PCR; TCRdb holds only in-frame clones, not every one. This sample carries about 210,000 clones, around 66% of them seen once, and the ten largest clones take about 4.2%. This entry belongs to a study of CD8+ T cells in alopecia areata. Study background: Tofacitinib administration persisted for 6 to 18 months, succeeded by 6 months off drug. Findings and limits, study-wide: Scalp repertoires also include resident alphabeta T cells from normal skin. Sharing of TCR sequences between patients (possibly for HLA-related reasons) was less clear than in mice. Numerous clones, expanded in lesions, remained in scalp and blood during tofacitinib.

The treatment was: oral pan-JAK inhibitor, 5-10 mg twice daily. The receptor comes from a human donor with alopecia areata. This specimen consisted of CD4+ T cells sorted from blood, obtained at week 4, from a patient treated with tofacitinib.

CDR3 DNA: TGTGCCAGCAGTTACAGTACGGGGGTAGGCCAGCCCCAGCATTTT. Translation gives CASSYSTGVGQPQHF. This rearrangement joins TRBV6-5 to TRBJ1-5, with D tentatively TRBD1 (5 bases). The CDR3 runs 15 residues. Per germline, CDR1 MNHEY and CDR2 SVGAGI. V gave up 2 bases and J gave up 7 bases, with 15 bases separating them.